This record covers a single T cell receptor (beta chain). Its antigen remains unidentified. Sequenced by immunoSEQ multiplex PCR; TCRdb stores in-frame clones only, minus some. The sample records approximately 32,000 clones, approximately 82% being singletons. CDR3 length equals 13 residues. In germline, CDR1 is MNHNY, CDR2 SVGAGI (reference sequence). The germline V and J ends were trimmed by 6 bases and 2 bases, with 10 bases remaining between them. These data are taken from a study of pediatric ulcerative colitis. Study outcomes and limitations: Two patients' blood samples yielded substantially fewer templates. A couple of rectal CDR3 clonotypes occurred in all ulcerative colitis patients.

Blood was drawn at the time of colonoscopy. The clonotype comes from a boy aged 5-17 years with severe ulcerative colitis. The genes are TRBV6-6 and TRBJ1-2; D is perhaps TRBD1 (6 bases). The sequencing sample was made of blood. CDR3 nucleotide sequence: TGTGCCAGCAGCACAGGGCTCAACTATGGCTACACCTTC. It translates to CASSTGLNYGYTF.